This TCR beta chain emerged from a study of blood T cell repertoires in COVID-19. TCRdb's copy holds only in-frame clones and misses some; the assay was immunoSEQ multiplex PCR. The table shows roughly 100,000 clones, with about 91% occurring only once. CDR1 is KGHSH, CDR2 LQKENI, per germline. After removal of 4 bases from V and 3 bases from J, the junction contained 4 bases not matched to a gene. CDR3 length: 14 amino acids. Sequencing was carried out using peripheral blood. The clonotype was recovered from a human donor in a cohort sampled during active COVID-19. This chain joins TRBV18 and TRBJ2-7, with 9 bases fitting TRBD2. In DNA form, the CDR3 reads TGTGCCAGCTCACAGACGACTAGCGGCTACGAGCAGTACTTC. This codes for CASSQTTSGYEQYF.